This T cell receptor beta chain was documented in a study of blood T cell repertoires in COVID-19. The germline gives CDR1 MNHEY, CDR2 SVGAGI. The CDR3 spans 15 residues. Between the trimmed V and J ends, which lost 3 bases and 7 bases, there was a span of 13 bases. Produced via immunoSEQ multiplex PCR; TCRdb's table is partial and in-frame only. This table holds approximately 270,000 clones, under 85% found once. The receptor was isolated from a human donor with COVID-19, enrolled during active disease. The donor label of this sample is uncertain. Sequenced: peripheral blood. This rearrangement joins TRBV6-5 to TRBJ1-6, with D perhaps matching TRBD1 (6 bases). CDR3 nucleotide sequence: TGTGCCAGCAGTTATGTGGGACAACAGAATTCACCCCTCCACTTT. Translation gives CASSYVGQQNSPLHF.